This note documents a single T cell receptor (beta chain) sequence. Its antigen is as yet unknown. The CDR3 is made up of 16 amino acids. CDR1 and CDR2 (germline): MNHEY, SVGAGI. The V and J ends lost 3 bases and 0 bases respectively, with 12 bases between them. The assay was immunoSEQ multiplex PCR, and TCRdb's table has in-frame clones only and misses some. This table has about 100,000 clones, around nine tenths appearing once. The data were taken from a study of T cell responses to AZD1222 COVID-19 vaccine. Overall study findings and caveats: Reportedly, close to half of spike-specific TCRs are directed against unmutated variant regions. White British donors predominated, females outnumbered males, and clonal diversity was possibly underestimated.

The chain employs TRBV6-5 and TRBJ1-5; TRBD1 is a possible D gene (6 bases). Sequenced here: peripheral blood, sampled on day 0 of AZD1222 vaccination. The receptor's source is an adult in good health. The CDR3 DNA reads TGTGCCAGCAGTTATCACGGACAGTTTAGCAATCAGCCCCAGCATTTT. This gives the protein CASSYHGQFSNQPQHF.